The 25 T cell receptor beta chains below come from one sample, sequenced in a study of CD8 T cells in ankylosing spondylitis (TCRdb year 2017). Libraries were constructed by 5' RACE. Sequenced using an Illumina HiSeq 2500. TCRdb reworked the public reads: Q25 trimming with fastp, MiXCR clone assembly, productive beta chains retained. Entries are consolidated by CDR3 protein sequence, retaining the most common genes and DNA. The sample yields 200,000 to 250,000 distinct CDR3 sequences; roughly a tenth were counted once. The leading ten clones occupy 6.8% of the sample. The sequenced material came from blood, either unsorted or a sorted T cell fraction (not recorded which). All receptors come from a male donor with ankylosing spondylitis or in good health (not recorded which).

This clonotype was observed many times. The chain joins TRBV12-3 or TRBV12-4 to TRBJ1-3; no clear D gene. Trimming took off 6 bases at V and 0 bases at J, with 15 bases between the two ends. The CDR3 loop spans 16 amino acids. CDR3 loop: CASRPKWVSSGNTIYF. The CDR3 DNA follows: TGTGCCAGCAGACCCAAGTGGGTTAGCTCTGGAAACACCATATATTTT.

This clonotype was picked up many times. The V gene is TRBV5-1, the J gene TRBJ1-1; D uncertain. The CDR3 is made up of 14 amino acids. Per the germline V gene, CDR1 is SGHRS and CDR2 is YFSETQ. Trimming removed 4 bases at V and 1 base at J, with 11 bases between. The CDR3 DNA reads TGCGCCAGCAGCCCCTGGGCAGAGAACACTGAAGCTTTCTTT. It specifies CASSPWAENTEAFF. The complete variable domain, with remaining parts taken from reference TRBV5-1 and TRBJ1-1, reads KAGVTQTPRYLIKTRGQQVTLSCSPISGHRSVSWYQQTPGQGLQFLFEYFSETQRNKGNFPGRFSGRQFSNSRSEMNVSTLELGDSALYLCASSPWAENTEAFFGQGTRLTVV.

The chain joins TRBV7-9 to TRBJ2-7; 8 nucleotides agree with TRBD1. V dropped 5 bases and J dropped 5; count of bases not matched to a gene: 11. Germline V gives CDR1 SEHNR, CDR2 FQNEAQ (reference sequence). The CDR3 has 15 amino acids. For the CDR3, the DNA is TGTGCCAGCAGCGACATGACGGACAGGGACGACGAGCAGTACTTC. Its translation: CASSDMTDRDDEQYF.

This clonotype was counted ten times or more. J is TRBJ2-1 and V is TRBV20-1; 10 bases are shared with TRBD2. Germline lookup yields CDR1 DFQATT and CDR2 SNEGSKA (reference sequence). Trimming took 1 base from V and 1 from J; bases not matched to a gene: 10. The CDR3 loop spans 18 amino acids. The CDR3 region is CSARVPAGGPGSYNEQFF. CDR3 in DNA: TGCAGTGCTAGAGTCCCAGCGGGAGGGCCGGGATCCTACAATGAGCAGTTCTTC.

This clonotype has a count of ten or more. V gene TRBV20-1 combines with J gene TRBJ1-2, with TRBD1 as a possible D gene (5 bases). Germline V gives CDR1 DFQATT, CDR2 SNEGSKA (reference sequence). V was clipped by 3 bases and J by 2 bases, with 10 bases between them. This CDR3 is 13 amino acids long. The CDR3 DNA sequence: TGCAGTGCTAGCGCGACAGCGAACTATGGCTACACCTTC. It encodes CSASATANYGYTF.

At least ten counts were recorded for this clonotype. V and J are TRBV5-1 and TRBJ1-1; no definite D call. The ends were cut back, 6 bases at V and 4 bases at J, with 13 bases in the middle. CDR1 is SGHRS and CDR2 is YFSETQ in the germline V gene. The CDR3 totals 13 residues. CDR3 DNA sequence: TGCGCCAGCACCCCCGGGAGGAGCACTGAAGCTTTCTTT. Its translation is CASTPGRSTEAFF.

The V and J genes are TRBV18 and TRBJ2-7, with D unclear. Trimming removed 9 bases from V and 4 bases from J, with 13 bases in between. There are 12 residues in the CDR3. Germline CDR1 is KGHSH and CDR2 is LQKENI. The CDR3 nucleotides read TGTGCCAGTTCCTTTGACAAGTACGAGCAGTACTTC. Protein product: CASSFDKYEQYF.

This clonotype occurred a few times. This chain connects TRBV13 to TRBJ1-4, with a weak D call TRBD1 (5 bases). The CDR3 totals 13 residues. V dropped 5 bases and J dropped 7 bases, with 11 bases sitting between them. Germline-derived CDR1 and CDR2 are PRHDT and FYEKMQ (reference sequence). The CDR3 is CASSTGPGEKLFF. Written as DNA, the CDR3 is TGTGCCAGCAGCACAGGCCCGGGTGAAAAACTGTTTTTT.

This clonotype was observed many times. The CDR3 region has the DNA TGTGCCAGCAGTCCCGGACTAGCGGGAGGATACGAGCAGTACTTC. This codes for CASSPGLAGGYEQYF. The chain couples TRBV6-1 to TRBJ2-7, with 14 bases that match TRBD2. The CDR3 loop spans 15 amino acids. Germline lookup yields CDR1 MNHNS and CDR2 SASEGT. Trimming at V came to 5 bases and at J to 4 bases, leaving 4 bases not matched to a gene.

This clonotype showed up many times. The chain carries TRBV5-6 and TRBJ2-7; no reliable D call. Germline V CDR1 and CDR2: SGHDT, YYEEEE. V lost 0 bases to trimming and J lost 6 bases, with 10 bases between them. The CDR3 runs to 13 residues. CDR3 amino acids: CASSLDSGVEQYF. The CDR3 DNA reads TGTGCCAGCAGCTTGGATTCTGGAGTCGAGCAGTACTTC.

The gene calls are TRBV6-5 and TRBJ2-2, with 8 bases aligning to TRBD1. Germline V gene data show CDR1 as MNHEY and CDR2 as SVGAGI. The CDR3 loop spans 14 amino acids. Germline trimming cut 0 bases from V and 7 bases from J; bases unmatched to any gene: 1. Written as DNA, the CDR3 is TGTGCCAGCAGTTACTCGACAGGGGTCGGGGAGCTGTTTTTT. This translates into CASSYSTGVGELFF.

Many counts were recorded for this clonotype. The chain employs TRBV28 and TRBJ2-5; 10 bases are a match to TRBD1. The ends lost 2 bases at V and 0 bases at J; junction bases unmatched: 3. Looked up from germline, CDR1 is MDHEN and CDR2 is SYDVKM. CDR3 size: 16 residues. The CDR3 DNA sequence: TGTGCCAGCAGTTTAGGGGGACAGGGGTACCAAGAGACCCAGTACTTC. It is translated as CASSLGGQGYQETQYF.

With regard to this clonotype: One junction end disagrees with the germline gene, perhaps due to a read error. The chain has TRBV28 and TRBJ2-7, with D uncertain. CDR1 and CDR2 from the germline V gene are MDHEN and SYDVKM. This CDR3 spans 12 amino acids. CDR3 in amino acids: CTSSPPRNEQYF. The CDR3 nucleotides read TGTACCAGCAGCCCCCCCCGCAACGAGCAGTACTTC. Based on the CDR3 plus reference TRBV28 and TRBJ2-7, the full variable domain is DVKVTQSSRYLVKRTGEKVFLECVQDMDHENMFWYRQDPGLGLRLIYFSYDVKMKEKGDIPEGYSVSREKKERFSLILESASTNQTSMYLCTSSPPRNEQYFGPGTRLTVT.

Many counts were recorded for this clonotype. The CDR3 sequence: CASITGTGLDNEQFF. For the CDR3, the DNA is TGCGCCAGCATAACCGGGACAGGGTTGGACAATGAGCAGTTCTTC. The gene calls are TRBV5-1 and TRBJ2-1; 9 nucleotides line up with TRBD1. The V and J ends lost 6 bases and 5 bases, in that order; junction bases with no gene match: 9. In germline, CDR1 is SGHRS, CDR2 YFSETQ. This CDR3 is built from 15 residues.

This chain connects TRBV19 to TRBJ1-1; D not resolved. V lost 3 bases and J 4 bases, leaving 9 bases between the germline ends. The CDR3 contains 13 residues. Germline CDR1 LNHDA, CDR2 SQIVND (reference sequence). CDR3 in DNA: TGTGCCAGTAGTATCCTTATATCCACTGAAGCTTTCTTT. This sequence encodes CASSILISTEAFF.

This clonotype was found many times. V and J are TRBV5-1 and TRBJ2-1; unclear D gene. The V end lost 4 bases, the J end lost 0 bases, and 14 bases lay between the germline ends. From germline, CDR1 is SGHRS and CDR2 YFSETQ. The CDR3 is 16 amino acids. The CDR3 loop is CASSRFLVVSYNEQFF. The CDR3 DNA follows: TGCGCCAGCAGCCGTTTCCTAGTTGTCTCCTACAATGAGCAGTTCTTC.

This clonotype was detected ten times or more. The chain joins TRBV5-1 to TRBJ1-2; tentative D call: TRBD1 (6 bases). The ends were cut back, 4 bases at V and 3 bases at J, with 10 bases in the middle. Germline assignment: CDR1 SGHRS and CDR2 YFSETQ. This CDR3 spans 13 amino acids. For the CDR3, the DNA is TGCGCCAGCAGCCCTCAGGGGTACTATGGCTACACCTTC. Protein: CASSPQGYYGYTF.

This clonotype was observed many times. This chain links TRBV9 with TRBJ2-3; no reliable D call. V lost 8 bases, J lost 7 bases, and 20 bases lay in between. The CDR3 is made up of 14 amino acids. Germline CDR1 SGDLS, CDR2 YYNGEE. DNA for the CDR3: TGTGCCAGTGCTATTGGCGCAGGCACGAATACGCAGTATTTT. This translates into CASAIGAGTNTQYF.

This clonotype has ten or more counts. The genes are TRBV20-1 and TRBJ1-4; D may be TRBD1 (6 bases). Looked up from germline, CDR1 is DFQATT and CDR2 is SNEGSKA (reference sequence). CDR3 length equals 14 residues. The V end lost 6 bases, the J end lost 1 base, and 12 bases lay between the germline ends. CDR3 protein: CSAYRDQTNEKLFF. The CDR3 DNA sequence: TGCAGTGCCTACAGGGACCAAACTAATGAAAAACTGTTTTTT.

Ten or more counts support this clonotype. Written as DNA, the CDR3 is TGCAGTGCTAGTGTGCTCAAGAATGGCGGTTACACAGATACGCAGTATTTT. It is translated as CSASVLKNGGYTDTQYF. This chain joins TRBV20-1 and TRBJ2-3; D is undetermined. CDR3 length: 17 amino acids. CDR1 and CDR2 (germline): DFQATT, SNEGSKA (reference sequence). The V and J ends lost 3 bases and 2 bases respectively, with 21 bases between them.

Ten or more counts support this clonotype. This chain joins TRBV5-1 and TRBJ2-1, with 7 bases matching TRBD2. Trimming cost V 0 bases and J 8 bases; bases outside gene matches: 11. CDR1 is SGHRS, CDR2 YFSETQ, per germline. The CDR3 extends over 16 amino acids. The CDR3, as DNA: TGCGCCAGCAGCTTGGTTTCCGGGACTAAGTTGGATGAGCAGTTCTTC. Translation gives CASSLVSGTKLDEQFF.

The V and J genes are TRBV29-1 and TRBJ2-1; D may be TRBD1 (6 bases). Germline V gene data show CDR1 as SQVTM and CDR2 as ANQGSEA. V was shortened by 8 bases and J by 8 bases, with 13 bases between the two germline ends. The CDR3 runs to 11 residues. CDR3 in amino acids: CSIIQGYEQFF. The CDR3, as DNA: TGCAGCATAATACAGGGTTATGAGCAGTTCTTC.

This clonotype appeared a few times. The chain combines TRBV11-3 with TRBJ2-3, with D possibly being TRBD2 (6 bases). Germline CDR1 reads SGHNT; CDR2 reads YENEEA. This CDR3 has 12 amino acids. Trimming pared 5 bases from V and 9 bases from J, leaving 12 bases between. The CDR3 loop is CASSAGLPTQYF. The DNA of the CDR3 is TGTGCCAGCAGCGCGGGACTTCCCACGCAGTATTTT.

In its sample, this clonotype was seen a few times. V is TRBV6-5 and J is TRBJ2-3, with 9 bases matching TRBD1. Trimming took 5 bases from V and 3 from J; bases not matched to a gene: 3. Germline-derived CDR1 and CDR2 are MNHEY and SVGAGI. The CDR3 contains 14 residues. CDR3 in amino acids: CASSPDRGTDTQYF. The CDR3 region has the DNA TGTGCCAGCAGTCCGGACAGGGGAACAGATACGCAGTATTTT.

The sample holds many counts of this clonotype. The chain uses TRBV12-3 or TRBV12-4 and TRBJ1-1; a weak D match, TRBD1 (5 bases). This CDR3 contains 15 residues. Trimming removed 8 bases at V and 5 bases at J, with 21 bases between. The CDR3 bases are TGTGCCAGCTTACCCATCGGTCGGGGGAGGACTGAAGCTTTCTTT. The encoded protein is CASLPIGRGRTEAFF.